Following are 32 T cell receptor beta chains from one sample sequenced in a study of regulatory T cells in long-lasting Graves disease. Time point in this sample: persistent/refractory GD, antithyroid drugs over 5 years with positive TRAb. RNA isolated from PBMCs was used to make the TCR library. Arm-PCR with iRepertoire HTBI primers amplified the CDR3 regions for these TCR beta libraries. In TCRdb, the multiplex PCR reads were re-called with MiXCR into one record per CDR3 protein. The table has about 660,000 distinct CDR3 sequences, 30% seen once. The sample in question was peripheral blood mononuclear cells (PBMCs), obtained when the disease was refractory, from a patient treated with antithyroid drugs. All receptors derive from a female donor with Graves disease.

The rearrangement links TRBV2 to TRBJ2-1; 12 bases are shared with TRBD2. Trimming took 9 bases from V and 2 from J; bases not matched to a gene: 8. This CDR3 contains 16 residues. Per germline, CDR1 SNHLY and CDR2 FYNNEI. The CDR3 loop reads CARTGLAGPTYNEQFF. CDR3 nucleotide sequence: TGTGCCAGGACAGGACTAGCGGGACCGACCTACAATGAGCAGTTCTTC. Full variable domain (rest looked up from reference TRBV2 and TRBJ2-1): EPEVTQTPSHQVTQMGQEVILRCVPISNHLYFYWYRQILGQKVEFLVSFYNNEISEKSEIFDDQFSVERPDGSNFTLKIRSTKLEDSAMYFCARTGLAGPTYNEQFFGPGTRLTVL.

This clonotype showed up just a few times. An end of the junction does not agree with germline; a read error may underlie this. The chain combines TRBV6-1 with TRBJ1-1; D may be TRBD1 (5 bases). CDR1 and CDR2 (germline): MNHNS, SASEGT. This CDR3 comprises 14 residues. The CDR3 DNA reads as TGTGCCAGCAGGCGAGCAGGGTTTGGGACTGAAGCCTTCTTT. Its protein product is CASRRAGFGTEAFF.

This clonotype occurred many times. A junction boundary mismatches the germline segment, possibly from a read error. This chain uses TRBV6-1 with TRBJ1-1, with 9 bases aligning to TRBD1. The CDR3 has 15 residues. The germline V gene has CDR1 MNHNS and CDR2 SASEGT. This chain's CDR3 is CASSQATGGGTEAFF. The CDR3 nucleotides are TGTGCCAGCAGTCAAGCCACAGGGGGCGGCACTGAAGCTTTCTTT.

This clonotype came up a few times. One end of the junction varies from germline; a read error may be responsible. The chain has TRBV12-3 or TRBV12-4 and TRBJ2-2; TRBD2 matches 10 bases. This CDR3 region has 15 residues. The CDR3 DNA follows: TGTGCCAGCAGTGTAGCGGGAGGGAACACCGGGGAGCTGTTTTTT. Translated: CASSVAGGNTGELFF.

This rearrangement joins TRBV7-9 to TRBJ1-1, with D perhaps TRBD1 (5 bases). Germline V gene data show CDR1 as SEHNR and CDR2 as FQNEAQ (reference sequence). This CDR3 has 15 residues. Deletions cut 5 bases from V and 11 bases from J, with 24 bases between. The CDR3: CASSPGGEKRGSAFF. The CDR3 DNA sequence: TGTGCCAGCAGCCCGGGTGGGGAGAAACGGGGGTCGGCTTTCTTT. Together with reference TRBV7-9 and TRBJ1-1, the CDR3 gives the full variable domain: DTGVSQNPRHKITKRGQNVTFRCDPISEHNRLYWYRQTLGQGPEFLTYFQNEAQLEKSRLLSDRFSAERPKGSFSTLEIQRTEQGDSAMYLCASSPGGEKRGSAFFGQGTRLTVV.

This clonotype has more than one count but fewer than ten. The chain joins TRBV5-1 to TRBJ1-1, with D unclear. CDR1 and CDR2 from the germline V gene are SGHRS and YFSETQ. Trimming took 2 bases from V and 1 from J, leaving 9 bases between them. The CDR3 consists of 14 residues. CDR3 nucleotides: TGCGCCAGCAGCTTATACTTCGGGAACACTGAAGCTTTCTTT. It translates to CASSLYFGNTEAFF.

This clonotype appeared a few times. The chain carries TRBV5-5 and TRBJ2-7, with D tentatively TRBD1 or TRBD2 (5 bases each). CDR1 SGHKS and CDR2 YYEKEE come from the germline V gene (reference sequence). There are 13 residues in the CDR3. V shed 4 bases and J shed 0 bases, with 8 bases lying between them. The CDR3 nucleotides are TGTGCCAGCAGCGCAGGGAGCTCCTACGAGCAGTACTTC. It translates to CASSAGSSYEQYF.

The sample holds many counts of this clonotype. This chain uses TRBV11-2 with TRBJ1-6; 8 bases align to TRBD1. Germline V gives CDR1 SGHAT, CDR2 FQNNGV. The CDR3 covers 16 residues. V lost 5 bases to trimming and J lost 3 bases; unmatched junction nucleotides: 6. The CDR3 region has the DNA TGTGCCAGCAGCCTGAACGGACAGGGCTATAATTCACCCCTCCACTTT. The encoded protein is CASSLNGQGYNSPLHF. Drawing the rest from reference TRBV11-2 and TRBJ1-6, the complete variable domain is EAGVAQSPRYKIIEKRQSVAFWCNPISGHATLYWYQQILGQGPKLLIQFQNNGVVDDSQLPKDRFSAERLKGVDSTLKIQPAKLEDSAVYLCASSLNGQGYNSPLHFGNGTRLTVT.

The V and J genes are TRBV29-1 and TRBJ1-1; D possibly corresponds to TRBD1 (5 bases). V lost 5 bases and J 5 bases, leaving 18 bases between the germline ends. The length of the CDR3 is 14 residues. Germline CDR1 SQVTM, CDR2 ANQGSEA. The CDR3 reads CSVTYPQGSTEAFF. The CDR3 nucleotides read TGCAGCGTTACATATCCTCAGGGAAGTACTGAAGCTTTCTTT.

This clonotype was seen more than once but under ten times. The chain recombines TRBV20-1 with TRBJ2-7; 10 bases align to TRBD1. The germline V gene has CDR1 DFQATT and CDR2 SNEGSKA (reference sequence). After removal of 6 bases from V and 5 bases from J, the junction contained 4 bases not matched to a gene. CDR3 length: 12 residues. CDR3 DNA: TGCAGTGCCGGGACAGGGGTTAACGAGCAGTACTTC. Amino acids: CSAGTGVNEQYF.

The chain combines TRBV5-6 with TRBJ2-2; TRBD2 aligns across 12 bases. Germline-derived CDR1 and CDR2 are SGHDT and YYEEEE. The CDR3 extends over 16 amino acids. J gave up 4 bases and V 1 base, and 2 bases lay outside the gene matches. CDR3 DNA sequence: TGTGCCAGCAGCTTGCCGGGACTAGCGGGCACCGGGGAGCTGTTTTTT. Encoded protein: CASSLPGLAGTGELFF. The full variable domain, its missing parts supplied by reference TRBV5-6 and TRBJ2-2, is DAGVTQSPTHLIKTRGQQVTLRCSPKSGHDTVSWYQQALGQGPQFIFQYYEEEERQRGNFPDRFSGHQFPNYSSELNVNALLLGDSALYLCASSLPGLAGTGELFFGEGSRLTVL.

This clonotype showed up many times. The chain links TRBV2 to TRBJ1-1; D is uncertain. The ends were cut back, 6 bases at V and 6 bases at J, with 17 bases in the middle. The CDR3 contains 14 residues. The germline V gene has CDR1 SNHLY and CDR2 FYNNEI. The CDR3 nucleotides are TGTGCCAGCAGACTACGGACGGAGACTGCTGAAGCTTTCTTT. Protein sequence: CASRLRTETAEAFF.

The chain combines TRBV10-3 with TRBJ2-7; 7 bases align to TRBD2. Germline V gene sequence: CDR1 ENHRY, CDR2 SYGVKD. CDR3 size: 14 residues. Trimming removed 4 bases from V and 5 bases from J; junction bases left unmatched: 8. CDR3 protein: CAISARTSGDEQYF. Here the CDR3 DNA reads TGTGCCATCAGTGCGAGGACTAGTGGCGACGAGCAGTACTTC.

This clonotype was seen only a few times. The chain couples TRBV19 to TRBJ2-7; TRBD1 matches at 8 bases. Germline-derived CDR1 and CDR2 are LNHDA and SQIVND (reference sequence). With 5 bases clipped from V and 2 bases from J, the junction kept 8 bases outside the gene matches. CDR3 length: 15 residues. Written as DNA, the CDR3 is TGTGCCAGTAGTCAAGGGACAGGCTTTACCTACGAGCAGTACTTC. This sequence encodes CASSQGTGFTYEQYF.

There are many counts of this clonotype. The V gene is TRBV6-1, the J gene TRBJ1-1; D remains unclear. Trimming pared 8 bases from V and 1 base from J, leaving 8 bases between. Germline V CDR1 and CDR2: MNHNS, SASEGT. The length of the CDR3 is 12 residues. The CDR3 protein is CASFRRNTEAFF. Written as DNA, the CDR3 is TGTGCCAGCTTTCGGCGGAACACTGAAGCTTTCTTT.

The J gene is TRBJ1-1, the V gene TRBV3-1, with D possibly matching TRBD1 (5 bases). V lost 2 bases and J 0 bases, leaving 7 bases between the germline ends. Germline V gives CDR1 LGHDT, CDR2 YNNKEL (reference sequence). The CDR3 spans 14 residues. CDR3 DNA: TGTGCCAGCAGCCAACCAGGGTTGAACACTGAAGCTTTCTTT. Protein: CASSQPGLNTEAFF. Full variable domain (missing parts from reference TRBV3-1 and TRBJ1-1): DTAVSQTPKYLVTQMGNDKSIKCEQNLGHDTMYWYKQDSKKFLKIMFSYNNKELIINETVPNRFSPKSPDKAHLNLHINSLELGDSAVYFCASSQPGLNTEAFFGQGTRLTVV.

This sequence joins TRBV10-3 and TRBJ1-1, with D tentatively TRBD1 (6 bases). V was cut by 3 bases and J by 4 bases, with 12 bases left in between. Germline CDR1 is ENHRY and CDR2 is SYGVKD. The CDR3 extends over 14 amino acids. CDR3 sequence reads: CAISDGRGLTEAFF. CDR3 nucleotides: TGTGCCATCAGTGATGGTCGGGGGCTCACTGAAGCTTTCTTT.

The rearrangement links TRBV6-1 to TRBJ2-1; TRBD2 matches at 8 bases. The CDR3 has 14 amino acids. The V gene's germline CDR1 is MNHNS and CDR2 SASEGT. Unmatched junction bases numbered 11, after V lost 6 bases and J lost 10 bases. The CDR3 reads CASRSYSGSGEQFF. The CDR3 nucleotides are TGTGCCAGCAGGTCGTACAGCGGGAGTGGGGAGCAGTTCTTC.

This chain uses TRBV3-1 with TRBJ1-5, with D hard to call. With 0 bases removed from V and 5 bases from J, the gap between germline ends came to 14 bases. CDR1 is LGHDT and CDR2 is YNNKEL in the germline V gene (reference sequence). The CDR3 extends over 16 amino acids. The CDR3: CASSQESGTPDQPQHF. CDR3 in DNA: TGTGCCAGCAGCCAAGAGTCGGGTACCCCCGATCAGCCCCAGCATTTT.

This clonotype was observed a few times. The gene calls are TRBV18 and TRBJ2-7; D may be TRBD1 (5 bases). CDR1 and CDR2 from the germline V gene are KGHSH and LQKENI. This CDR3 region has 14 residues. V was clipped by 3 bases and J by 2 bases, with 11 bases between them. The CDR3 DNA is TGTGCCAGCTCACCCTGGACACCACCCTACGAGCAGTACTTC. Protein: CASSPWTPPYEQYF.

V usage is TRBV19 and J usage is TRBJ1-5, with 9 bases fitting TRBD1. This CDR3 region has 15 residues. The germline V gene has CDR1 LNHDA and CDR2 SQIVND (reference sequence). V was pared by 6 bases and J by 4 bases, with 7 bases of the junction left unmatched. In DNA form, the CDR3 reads TGTGCCAGTAGCTTCAGGGACAGGGTAAATCAGCCCCAGCATTTT. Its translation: CASSFRDRVNQPQHF.

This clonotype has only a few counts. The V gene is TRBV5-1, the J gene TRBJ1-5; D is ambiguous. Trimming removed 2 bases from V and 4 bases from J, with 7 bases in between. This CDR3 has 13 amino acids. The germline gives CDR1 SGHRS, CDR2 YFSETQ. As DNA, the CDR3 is TGCGCCAGCAGCTTCGACGCGAATCAGCCCCAGCATTTT. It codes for CASSFDANQPQHF. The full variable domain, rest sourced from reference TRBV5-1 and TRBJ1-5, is KAGVTQTPRYLIKTRGQQVTLSCSPISGHRSVSWYQQTPGQGLQFLFEYFSETQRNKGNFPGRFSGRQFSNSRSEMNVSTLELGDSALYLCASSFDANQPQHFGDGTRLSIL.

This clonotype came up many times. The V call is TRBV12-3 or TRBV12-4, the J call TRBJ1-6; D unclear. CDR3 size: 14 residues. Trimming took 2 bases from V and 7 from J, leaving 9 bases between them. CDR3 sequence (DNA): TGTGCCAGCAGTTTATGGGCGGCCAATTCACCCCTCCACTTT. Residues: CASSLWAANSPLHF.

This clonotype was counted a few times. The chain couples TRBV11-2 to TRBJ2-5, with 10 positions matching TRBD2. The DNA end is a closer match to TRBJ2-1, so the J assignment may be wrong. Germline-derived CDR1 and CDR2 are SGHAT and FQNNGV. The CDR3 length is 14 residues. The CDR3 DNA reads TGTGCCAGCAGCCCTGGGACTAGCGTTGGGGAGCAGTTCTTC. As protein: CASSPGTSVGEQFF.

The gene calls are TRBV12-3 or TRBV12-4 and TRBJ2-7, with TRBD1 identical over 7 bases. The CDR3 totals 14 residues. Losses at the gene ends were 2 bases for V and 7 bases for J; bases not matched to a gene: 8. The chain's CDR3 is CASSLIGGQREQYF. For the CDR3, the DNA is TGTGCCAGCAGTTTAATAGGGGGCCAAAGGGAGCAGTACTTC.

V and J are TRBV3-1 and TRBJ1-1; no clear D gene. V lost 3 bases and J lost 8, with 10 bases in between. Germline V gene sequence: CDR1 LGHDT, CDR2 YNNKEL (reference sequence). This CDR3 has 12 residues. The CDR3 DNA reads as TGTGCCAGCAGCCAGAGCTACAGCGAAGCTTTCTTT. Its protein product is CASSQSYSEAFF. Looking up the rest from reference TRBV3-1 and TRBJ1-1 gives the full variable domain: DTAVSQTPKYLVTQMGNDKSIKCEQNLGHDTMYWYKQDSKKFLKIMFSYNNKELIINETVPNRFSPKSPDKAHLNLHINSLELGDSAVYFCASSQSYSEAFFGQGTRLTVV.

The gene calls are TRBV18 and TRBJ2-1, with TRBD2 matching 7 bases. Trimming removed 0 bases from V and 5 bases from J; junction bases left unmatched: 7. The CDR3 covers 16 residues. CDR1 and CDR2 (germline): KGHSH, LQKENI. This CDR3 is CASSPPGGRINNEQFF. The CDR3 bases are TGTGCCAGCTCACCACCCGGCGGGAGAATCAACAATGAGCAGTTCTTC.

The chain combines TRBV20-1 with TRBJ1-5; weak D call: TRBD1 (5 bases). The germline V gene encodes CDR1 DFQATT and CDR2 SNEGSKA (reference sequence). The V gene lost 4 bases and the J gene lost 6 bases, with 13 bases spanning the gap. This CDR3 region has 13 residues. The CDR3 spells CSATPGGAQPQHF. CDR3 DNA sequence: TGCAGTGCTACCCCTGGAGGGGCTCAGCCCCAGCATTTT.

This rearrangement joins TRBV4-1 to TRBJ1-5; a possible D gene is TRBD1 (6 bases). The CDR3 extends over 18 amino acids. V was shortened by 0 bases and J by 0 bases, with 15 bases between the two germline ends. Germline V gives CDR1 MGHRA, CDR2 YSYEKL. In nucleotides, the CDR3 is TGCGCCAGCAGCCAAGATCGTGACAGGAGCGATAGCAATCAGCCCCAGCATTTT. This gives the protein CASSQDRDRSDSNQPQHF.

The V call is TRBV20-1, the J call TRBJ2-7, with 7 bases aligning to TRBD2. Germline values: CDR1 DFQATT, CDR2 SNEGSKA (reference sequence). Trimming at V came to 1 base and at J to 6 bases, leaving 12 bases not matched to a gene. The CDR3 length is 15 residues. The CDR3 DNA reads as TGCAGTGCTAGAGTTCCTTGGGGGGGGAGTTCCGAGCAGTACTTC. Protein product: CSARVPWGGSSEQYF.

CDR3 protein: CASSPDPRYEQFF. The DNA of the CDR3 is TGTGCCAGCAGCCCCGACCCGAGGTATGAGCAGTTCTTC. The V call is TRBV11-2, the J call TRBJ2-1; D is unresolved. The germline V gene has CDR1 SGHAT and CDR2 FQNNGV. Trimming removed 5 bases at V and 8 bases at J, with 13 bases between. CDR3 length equals 13 residues.

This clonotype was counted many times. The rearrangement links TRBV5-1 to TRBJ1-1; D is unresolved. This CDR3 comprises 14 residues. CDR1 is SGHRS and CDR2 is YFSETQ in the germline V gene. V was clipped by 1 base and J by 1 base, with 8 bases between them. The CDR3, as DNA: TGCGCCAGCAGCTTGAGGGTGCGGAACACTGAAGCTTTCTTT. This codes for CASSLRVRNTEAFF.